These 6 T cell receptor beta chains were all obtained from the same sample, sequenced in a study of tumor-infiltrating lymphocytes in oesophageal squamous cell carcinoma. TCRdb re-called the PCR reads through MiXCR, storing one row per CDR3 protein. The data hold around 18,000 distinct CDR3 sequences, with 35% to 45% observed a single time. Material: esophageal tumor tissue. These receptors were taken from a male donor with esophageal squamous cell carcinoma.

This clonotype was seen many times. The V and J genes are TRBV28 and TRBJ2-3, with 9 bases identical to TRBD1. Germline lookup yields CDR1 MDHEN and CDR2 SYDVKM. The CDR3 is made up of 12 amino acids. V shed 6 bases, J shed 9 bases, and the junction held 4 bases outside the gene matches. CDR3 amino acids: CASRLTGGTQYF. The CDR3 nucleotides are TGTGCCAGCAGGCTGACAGGGGGGACGCAGTATTTT.

This clonotype was recorded a few times. The CDR3 DNA reads TGTGCCAGCAGCTCCCGAAGACTAGCGGGAGCCCCAGGGGTAGATACGCAGTATTTT. Translation gives CASSSRRLAGAPGVDTQYF. The chain uses TRBV7-6 and TRBJ2-3; 12 positions agree with TRBD2. This CDR3 is built from 19 residues. V dropped 4 bases and J dropped 5; count of bases not matched to a gene: 16. Germline CDR1 reads SGHVS; CDR2 reads FNYEAQ.

The chain couples TRBV25-1 to TRBJ2-6, with D uncertain. In germline, CDR1 is MGHDK, CDR2 SYGVNS. Trimming left V 4 bases short and J 0 bases short, with 10 bases between. The CDR3 has 16 residues. CDR3 loop: CASSGKACSGANVLTF. DNA for the CDR3: TGTGCCAGCAGTGGAAAGGCATGCTCTGGGGCCAACGTCCTGACTTTC.

The chain recombines TRBV7-2 with TRBJ2-2; D not resolved. Germline CDR1 SGHTA, CDR2 FQGNSA. CDR3 length: 12 amino acids. The ends were cut back, 3 bases at V and 9 bases at J, with 8 bases in the middle. The CDR3 loop reads CASSLFSRELFF. The DNA of the CDR3 is TGTGCCAGCAGCTTGTTTTCACGGGAGCTGTTTTTT.

The chain employs TRBV11-2 and TRBJ2-7; D uncertain. The J call may be faulty, since TRBJ2-5 better matches the DNA end. Per the germline V gene, CDR1 is SGHAT and CDR2 is FQNNGV. The CDR3 length is 13 residues. The CDR3 protein is CASSLDRPETQYF. In DNA, the CDR3 is TGTGCCAGCAGCTTGGACCGTCCGGAGACCCAGTACTTC.

This chain uses TRBV28 with TRBJ2-5, with D perhaps matching TRBD2 (6 bases). The J call may be wrong; the DNA end is better matched by TRBJ2-1. The CDR3 extends over 16 amino acids. Germline CDR1 reads MDHEN; CDR2 reads SYDVKM. The CDR3 sequence: CASSLPSEGDYNEQFF. The CDR3 DNA reads as TGTGCCAGCAGTTTACCCTCGGAGGGCGACTACAATGAGCAGTTCTTC.